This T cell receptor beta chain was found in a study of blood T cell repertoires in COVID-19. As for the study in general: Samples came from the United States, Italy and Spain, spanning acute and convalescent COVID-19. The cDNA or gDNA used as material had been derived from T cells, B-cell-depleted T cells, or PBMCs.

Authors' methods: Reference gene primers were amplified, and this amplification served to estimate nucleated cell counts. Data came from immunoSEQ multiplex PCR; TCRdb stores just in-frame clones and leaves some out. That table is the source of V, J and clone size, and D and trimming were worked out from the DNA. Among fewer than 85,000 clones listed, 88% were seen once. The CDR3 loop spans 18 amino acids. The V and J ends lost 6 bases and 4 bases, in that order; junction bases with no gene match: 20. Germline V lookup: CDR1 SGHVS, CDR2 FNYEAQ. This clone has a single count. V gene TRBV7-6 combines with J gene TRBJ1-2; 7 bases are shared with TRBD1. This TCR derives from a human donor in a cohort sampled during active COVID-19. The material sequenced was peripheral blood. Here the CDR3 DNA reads TGTGCCAGCAGTCCACACCGGGACAGCGCAGGTATTATCTATGGCTACACCTTC. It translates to CASSPHRDSAGIIYGYTF.